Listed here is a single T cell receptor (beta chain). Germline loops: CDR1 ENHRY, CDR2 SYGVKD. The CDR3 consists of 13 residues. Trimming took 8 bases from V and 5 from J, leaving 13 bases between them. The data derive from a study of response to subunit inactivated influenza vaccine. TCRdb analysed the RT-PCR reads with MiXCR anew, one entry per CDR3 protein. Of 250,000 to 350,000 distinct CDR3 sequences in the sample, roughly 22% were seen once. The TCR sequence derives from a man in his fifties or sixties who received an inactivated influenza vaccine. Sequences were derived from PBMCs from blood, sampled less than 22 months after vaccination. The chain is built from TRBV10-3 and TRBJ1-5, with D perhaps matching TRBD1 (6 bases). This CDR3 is CAIGRGEDQPQHF. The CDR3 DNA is TGTGCCATCGGCAGGGGAGAAGATCAGCCCCAGCATTTT.